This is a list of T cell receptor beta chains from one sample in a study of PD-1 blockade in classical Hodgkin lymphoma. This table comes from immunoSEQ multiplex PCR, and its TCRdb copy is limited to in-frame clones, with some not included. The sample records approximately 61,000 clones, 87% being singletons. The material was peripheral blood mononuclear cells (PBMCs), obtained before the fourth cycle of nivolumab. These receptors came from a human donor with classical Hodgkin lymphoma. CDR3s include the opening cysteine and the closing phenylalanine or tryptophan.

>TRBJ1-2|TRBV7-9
CASSFKGSSGYTF
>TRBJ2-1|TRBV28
CASSLVLAGGEQFF
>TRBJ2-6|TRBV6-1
CASSDLGGPGANVLTF
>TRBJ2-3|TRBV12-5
CASSGGSRDSTDTQYF
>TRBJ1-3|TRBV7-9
CASSIDRIGNTIYF
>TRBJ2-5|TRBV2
CASSAQSQETQYF
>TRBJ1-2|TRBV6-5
CASRNRGTGSYGYTF
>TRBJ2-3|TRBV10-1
CASSRTRTGKDTQYF
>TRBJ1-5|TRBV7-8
CASSLVGTGGSGQPQHF
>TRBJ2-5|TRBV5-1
CASSLTGLFQETQYF
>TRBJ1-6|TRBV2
CASSEQMISPLHF
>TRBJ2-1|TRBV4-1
CASSQEAAGAYNEQFF
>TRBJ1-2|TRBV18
CASSSNRDRSLLQYGYTF
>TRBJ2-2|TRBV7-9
CASNIGVNTGELFF
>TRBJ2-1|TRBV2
CASSELGGSLGEQFF
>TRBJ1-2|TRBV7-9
CASSLNPGLTGGNYGYTF
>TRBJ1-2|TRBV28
CASSLIYDGYTF
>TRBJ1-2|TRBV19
CASTTSVGPYYGYTF
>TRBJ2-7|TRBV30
CAWRWQPSLGEQYF
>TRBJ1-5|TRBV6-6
CASSYSKDAQPQHF
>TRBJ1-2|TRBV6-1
CASSEGAPTPRGYTF
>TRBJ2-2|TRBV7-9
CASSQTGSPGELFF
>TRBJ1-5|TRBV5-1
CASSWTGTDNQPQHF
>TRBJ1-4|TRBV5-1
CASSLGQGGIGEKLFF
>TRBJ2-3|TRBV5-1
CASSLGLAVSTDTQYF
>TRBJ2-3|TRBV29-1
CSVDGGQTDTQYF
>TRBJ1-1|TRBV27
CASRGGANTEAFF
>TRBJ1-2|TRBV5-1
CASSPDSAYGYTF
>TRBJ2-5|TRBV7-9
CASTLSTGDQETQYF
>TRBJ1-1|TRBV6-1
CASSEDSEAFF
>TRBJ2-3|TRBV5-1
CASSLAPGEGTDTQYF
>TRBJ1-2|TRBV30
CACKDDRWRYPPDRNYGYTF
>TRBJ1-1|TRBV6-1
CASSASLARTEAFF
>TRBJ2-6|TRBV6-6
CASTLRDSSGANVLTF
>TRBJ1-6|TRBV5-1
CASSNDTAGSPLHF
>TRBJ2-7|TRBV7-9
CASSPRGSYEQYF
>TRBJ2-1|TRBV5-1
CASSLGAKQFF
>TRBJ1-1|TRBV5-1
CASSLDRGKTEAFF
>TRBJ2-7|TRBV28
CASSGGPGARDEQYF
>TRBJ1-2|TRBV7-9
CASSLIPSANYGYTF